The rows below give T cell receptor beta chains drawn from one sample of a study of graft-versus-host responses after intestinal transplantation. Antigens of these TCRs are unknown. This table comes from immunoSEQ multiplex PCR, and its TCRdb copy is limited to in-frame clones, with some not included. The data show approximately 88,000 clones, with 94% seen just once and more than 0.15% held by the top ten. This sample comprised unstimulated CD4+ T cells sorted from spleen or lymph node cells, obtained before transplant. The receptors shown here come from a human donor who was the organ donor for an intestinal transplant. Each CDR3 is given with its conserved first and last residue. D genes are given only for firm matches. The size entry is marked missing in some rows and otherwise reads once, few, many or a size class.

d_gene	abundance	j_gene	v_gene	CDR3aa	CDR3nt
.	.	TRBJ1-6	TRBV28	CASSLLAGANSPLHF	TGTGCCAGCAGTTTATTGGCGGGGGCAAATTCACCCCTCCACTTT
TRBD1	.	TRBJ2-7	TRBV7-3	CASSLMGQGSGEQYF	TGTGCCAGCAGCTTAATGGGACAGGGTTCGGGGGAGCAGTACTTC
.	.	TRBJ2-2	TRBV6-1	CASSEQRGGELFF	TGTGCCAGCAGTGAACAGAGGGGCGGGGAGCTGTTTTTT
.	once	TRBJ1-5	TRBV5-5	CASSLADRNNQPQHF	TGTGCCAGCAGCTTGGCAGACAGGAACAATCAGCCCCAGCATTTT
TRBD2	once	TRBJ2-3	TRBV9	CASSVSSGGARNTDTQYF	TGTGCCAGCAGCGTTTCTAGCGGGGGGGCCCGAAACACAGATACGCAGTATTTT
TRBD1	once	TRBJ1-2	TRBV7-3	CASSFQQGERGGYTF	TGTGCCAGCAGCTTCCAACAGGGGGAAAGAGGTGGCTACACCTTC
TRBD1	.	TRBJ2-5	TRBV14	CASSQGTGDAETQYF	TGTGCCAGCAGCCAAGGGACAGGGGACGCAGAGACCCAGTACTTC
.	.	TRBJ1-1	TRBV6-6	CASSYSAQKNTEAFF	TGTGCCAGCAGTTACTCGGCCCAGAAGAACACTGAAGCTTTCTTT
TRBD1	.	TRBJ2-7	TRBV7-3	CASSPGTGAYEQYF	TGTGCCAGCAGCCCCGGGACAGGGGCCTACGAGCAGTACTTC
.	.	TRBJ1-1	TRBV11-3	CASSPGTYMNTEAFF	TGTGCCAGCAGCCCGGGGACCTACATGAACACTGAAGCTTTCTTT
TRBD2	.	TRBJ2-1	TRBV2	CASRTRGGGETSSYNEQFF	TGTGCCAGCCGGACACGGGGCGGGGGAGAAACGAGCTCCTACAATGAGCAGTTCTTC
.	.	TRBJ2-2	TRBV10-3	CAISEGQANTGELFF	TGTGCCATCAGTGAGGGCCAGGCAAACACCGGGGAGCTGTTTTTT
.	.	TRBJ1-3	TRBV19	CASSIGAYDFGNTIYF	TGTGCCAGTAGTATTGGAGCCTATGACTTTGGAAACACCATATATTTT
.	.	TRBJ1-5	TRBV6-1	CASSEERNQPQHF	TGTGCCAGCAGTGAAGAAAGGAATCAGCCCCAGCATTTT
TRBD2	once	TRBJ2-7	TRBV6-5	CASRLLAGPSYEQYF	TGTGCCAGCAGACTACTAGCGGGGCCCTCCTACGAGCAGTACTTC
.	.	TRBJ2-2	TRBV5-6	CASRSLPIEGELFF	TGTGCCAGCAGAAGTCTACCGATCGAGGGGGAGCTGTTTTTT
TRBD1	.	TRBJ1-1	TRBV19	CASRDQTGISEAFF	TGTGCCAGTAGGGATCAGACAGGGATCAGTGAAGCTTTCTTT
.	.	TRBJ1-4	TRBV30	CAWSPITNEKLFF	TGTGCCTGGAGTCCGATAACTAATGAAAAACTGTTTTTT
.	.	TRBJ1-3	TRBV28	CASSPRIVRASSGNTIYF	TGTGCCAGCAGTCCCAGAATTGTTAGGGCCTCCTCTGGAAACACCATATATTTT
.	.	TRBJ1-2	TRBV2	CASSEALADPGGYTF	TGTGCCAGCAGTGAAGCGCTGGCCGACCCTGGGGGCTACACCTTC
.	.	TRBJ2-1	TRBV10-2	CASSAGVSYNEQFF	TGCGCCAGCTCGGCAGGGGTTTCCTACAATGAGCAGTTCTTC
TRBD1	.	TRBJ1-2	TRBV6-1	CASSEKWGQGALGYTF	TGTGCCAGCAGTGAAAAGTGGGGACAGGGGGCGCTTGGCTACACCTTC
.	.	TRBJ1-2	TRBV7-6	CASSMTVNYGYTF	TGTGCCAGCAGCATGACAGTTAACTATGGCTACACCTTC
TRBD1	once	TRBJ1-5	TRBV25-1	CASSDSGQGAQPQHF	TGTGCCAGCAGTGATTCCGGACAGGGGGCCCAGCCCCAGCATTTT
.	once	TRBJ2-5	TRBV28	CASSTRGPRGGQEIQYF	TGTGCCAGCAGCACCCGTGGCCCTCGAGGCGGACAAGAGATCCAGTACTTC
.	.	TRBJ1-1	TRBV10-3	CAISPLTQTANTEAFF	TGTGCCATCAGCCCCCTTACCCAGACAGCAAACACTGAAGCTTTCTTT
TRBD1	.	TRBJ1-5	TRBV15	CATSSPKDRVFGTQHF	TGTGCCACCAGCAGTCCCAAGGACAGGGTTTTTGGGACCCAGCATTTT
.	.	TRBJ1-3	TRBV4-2	CATTPGSGNTIYF	TGTGCCACCACTCCGGGGAGTGGAAACACCATATATTTT
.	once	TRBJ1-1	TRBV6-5	CASSYAGGATEAFF	TGTGCCAGCAGTTACGCTGGGGGAGCAACTGAAGCTTTCTTT
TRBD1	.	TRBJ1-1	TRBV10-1	CARRDRGLPEAFF	TGCGCCAGACGGGACAGGGGGCTTCCTGAAGCTTTCTTT
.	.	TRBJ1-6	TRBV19	CASSLRGPPLHF	TGTGCCAGTAGCCTGAGAGGGCCACCCCTCCACTTT
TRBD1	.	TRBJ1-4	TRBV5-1	CASSPDRGDEKLFF	TGCGCCAGCAGTCCGGACAGGGGTGATGAAAAACTGTTTTTT
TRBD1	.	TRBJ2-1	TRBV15	CATSIRQGADEQFF	TGTGCCACCAGCATACGACAGGGGGCGGATGAGCAGTTCTTC
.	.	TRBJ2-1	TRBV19	CASSPKQGFSEQFF	TGTGCCAGTAGTCCAAAACAGGGATTTAGTGAGCAGTTCTTC
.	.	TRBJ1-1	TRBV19	CASTVGSGRKGAFF	TGTGCCAGTACAGTGGGGAGCGGGAGGAAGGGAGCTTTCTTT
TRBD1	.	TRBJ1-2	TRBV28	CASSLGTGDYGYTF	TGTGCCAGCAGCCTCGGGACAGGGGATTATGGCTACACCTTC
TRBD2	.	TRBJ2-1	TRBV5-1	CASSITSGGPHNEQFF	TGCGCCAGCAGCATCACTAGCGGGGGACCCCACAATGAGCAGTTCTTC
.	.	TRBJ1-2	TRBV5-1	CASSLATSYGYTF	TGCGCCAGCAGCTTGGCGACCTCCTATGGCTACACCTTC
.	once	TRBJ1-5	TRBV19	CASSIQGRAPQHF	TGTGCCAGTAGTATTCAGGGGCGGGCACCCCAGCATTTT
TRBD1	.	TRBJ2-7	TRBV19	CASSGQGYEQYF	TGTGCCAGTTCTGGACAGGGCTACGAGCAGTACTTC
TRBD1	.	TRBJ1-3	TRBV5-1	CASSSGQTPSGNTIYF	TGCGCCAGCAGCTCGGGACAGACCCCTTCTGGAAACACCATATATTTT
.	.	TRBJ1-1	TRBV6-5	CASSPPRPNTEAFF	TGTGCCAGCAGTCCCCCCCGACCGAACACTGAAGCTTTCTTT
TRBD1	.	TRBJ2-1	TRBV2	CASSVFQGAENEQFF	TGTGCCAGCAGTGTTTTTCAGGGGGCAGAAAATGAGCAGTTCTTC
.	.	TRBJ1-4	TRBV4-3	CASSQEKLRGEKLFF	TGCGCCAGCAGCCAAGAGAAGCTTCGAGGTGAAAAACTGTTTTTT
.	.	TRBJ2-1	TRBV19	CASSKSGVDPYNEQFF	TGTGCCAGTAGTAAATCAGGGGTTGATCCATACAATGAGCAGTTCTTC
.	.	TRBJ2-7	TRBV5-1	CASSQEWTGTPAYEQYF	TGCGCCAGCAGCCAGGAATGGACCGGGACACCCGCCTACGAGCAGTACTTC
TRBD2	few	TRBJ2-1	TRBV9	CASGGGEAYNEQFF	TGTGCCAGTGGGGGGGGTGAAGCCTACAATGAGCAGTTCTTC